This T cell receptor beta chain comes out of a study of early T cells in non-severe SARS-CoV-2 infection. Across the whole study: Unpaired chains resulted from sequencing bulk RNA of unsorted whole blood.

CDR1 and CDR2 (germline): LGHNT, FRNRAP. With 0 bases removed from V and 1 base from J, the gap between germline ends came to 6 bases. The CDR3 has 14 amino acids. Attached unique molecular identifiers marked individual cDNA molecules. TCRdb re-analysed the 5' RACE reads in MiXCR, keeping a single row per CDR3 protein. Of 75,000 or so distinct CDR3 sequences listed, 11% are singletons. The receptor comes from an adult who was a healthcare worker with PCR-confirmed SARS-CoV-2 infection or an uninfected control (not recorded which). The source was whole blood, collected at baseline. This chain connects TRBV12-5 to TRBJ2-5; D is ambiguous. CDR3 in DNA: TGTGCTAGTGGTTTGGTAGACTTCCAAGAGACCCAGTACTTC. Encoded protein: CASGLVDFQETQYF.